A single T cell receptor (beta chain) is shown here with its context. Study processing details: Quantification of nucleated cells was approximated via reference gene primer amplification. Sequencing used immunoSEQ multiplex PCR; TCRdb keeps in-frame clones, though not all of them. Clone size and the V and J calls come from that table; the DNA yielded D and trimming. This table holds about 74,000 clones, approximately 91% found once. These data are taken from a study of blood T cell repertoires in COVID-19. About the study: Whether acute or convalescent, the COVID-19 samples came from the United States, Italy and Spain.

Sequenced input: peripheral blood. The receptor was isolated from a man between 65 and 85 years old with active or convalescent COVID-19.

The CDR3 protein is CAWSLGVDQPQHF. DNA of the CDR3: TGTGCCTGGAGTTTAGGGGTCGATCAGCCCCAGCATTTT. The genes are TRBV30 and TRBJ1-5; possibly TRBD1 for D (5 bases). V lost 2 bases to trimming and J lost 5 bases, with 10 bases between them. This CDR3 has 13 residues. CDR1 and CDR2 (germline): GTSNPN, SVGIG (reference sequence). The complete variable domain, with remaining parts taken from reference TRBV30 and TRBJ1-5, reads SQTIHQWPATLVQPVGSPLSLECTVEGTSNPNLYWYRQAAGRGLQLLFYSVGIGQISSEVPQNLSASRPQDRQFILSSKKLLLSDSGFYLCAWSLGVDQPQHFGDGTRLSIL.